The source of this TCR beta chain is a study of T cell responses to AZD1222 COVID-19 vaccine. Overall study context: Whether given at about 4 or about 12 weeks, second doses were pooled. Study-level points and caveats: Spike-specific TCRs gained breadth and depth after people received two AZD1222 doses. The repertoires were collected only after the peak T cell response.

Worth noting for this clone: Its antigen is currently unknown.

V lost 2 bases to trimming and J lost 13 bases; unmatched junction nucleotides: 7. This CDR3 is 14 amino acids long. Germline values: CDR1 MGHDK, CDR2 SYGVNS. Some clones are missing from TCRdb's copy, which holds only in-frame ones; the method was immunoSEQ multiplex PCR. The sample includes 110,000 to 150,000 clones, approximately 93% of them seen just once. The receptor was derived from an adult in good health. The chain carries TRBV25-1 and TRBJ1-6, with 8 nucleotides matching TRBD1. The source material was peripheral blood, sampled on day 0 of AZD1222 vaccination. The DNA of the CDR3 is TGTGCCAGCAGTGAAACGGACAGGGATTTGCCCCTCCACTTT. Amino acids: CASSETDRDLPLHF.